This TCR beta chain was identified in a study of T cells in Graves' hyperthyroidism and ophthalmopathy. Findings and caveats of the study: Stable hyperthyroidism was told apart from ophthalmopathy by a model built on 13 V-J features.

RNA transcripts yielded amplified TCR beta CDR3 regions. In the first-round RT-PCR of the TCR CDR3, the HTBI primer set was used. TCRdb analysed the multiplex PCR reads with MiXCR anew, one entry per CDR3 protein. The sample contains under 400,000 distinct CDR3 sequences, around a sixth of which appear only once. This clonotype was detected a few times. What it binds is unknown. Germline values: CDR1 SGHRS, CDR2 YFSETQ. This CDR3 is 13 amino acids long. Trimming removed 6 bases from V and 0 bases from J, with 7 bases in between. This chain links TRBV5-1 with TRBJ1-3; possibly TRBD1 for D (5 bases). This TCR was sampled from a woman between 45 and 65 years old with Graves' hyperthyroidism. Sequencing input: blood. The CDR3 DNA reads TGCGCCAGCAAGACAGCCTCTGGAAACACCATATATTTT. Its translation is CASKTASGNTIYF.